This T cell receptor beta chain stems from a study of T-cell reconstitution after alpha-beta-depleted transplantation in children. General observations from the study: Certain patients had high TCRbeta diversity at day 60, and it came from recipient T cells and thymic progenitors that survived. From newly produced T cells came most of the T-cell counts and diversity one year after transplant. The origin of alpha-beta T cells about two months after transplant was reportedly several hundred expanded graft clones.

For TCRbeta, the library was prepared with unique molecular identifiers. TCRdb ran MiXCR on the PCR reads and lists one entry per CDR3 protein. This table has fewer than 700,000 distinct CDR3 sequences, 10% to 15% appearing once. Germline CDR1 SEHNR, CDR2 FQNEAQ (reference sequence). Trimming removed 2 bases from V and 3 bases from J, with 10 bases in between. The CDR3 covers 14 residues. In its sample, this clonotype was seen a few times. What it binds is unknown. This clonotype originated in a male patient under 18 who had a stem cell transplant for acute myeloid leukemia, so the T cells may come from the graft donor. The starting material was PBMCs, mostly from graft donor cells, obtained 360 days after TCRalphabeta/CD19-depleted stem cell transplant. The J gene is TRBJ2-5, the V gene TRBV7-9; maybe TRBD1 (6 bases). The CDR3 region has the DNA TGTGCCAGCAGCTTATATAGGACAGAAGAGACCCAGTACTTC. Translating gives CASSLYRTEETQYF.